Below are 14 T cell receptor beta chains sequenced from a single sample in a study of OX40 agonist ivuxolimab in advanced cancers. The library was generated by the immunoSEQ multiplex PCR assay. Entries here come from immuneACCESS through TCRdb and include only in-frame sequences with V and J called. Some clones fail to appear in such tables; in the studies checked, an unresolved V gene covers under half of the shortfall, and the cause of the remainder is unknown. Here the sample has some 55,000 clones; about nine tenths occur a single time. In total, the top ten clones hold 10% to 15% of the sample. Here the sequenced sample was CD4+ or CD8+ T cells sorted from blood, taken in a trial of the OX40 agonist ivuxolimab. Source of these receptors: an adult with an advanced solid tumor such as melanoma, head and neck, liver or kidney cancer.

The V call is TRBV7-3, the J call TRBJ2-3, with 8 bases lining up with TRBD2. The V gene end was trimmed by 3 bases and the J gene end by 6 bases; junction bases not matched to a gene: 8. The germline V gene encodes CDR1 SGHTA and CDR2 FQGTGA. This CDR3 is built from 15 residues. CDR3 in DNA: TGTGCCAGCAGCTTGCCGGGAGGGCCTGTGGATACGCAGTATTTT. Translation: CASSLPGGPVDTQYF.

The chain recombines TRBV5-4 with TRBJ2-4; 7 bases align to TRBD2. V gave up 6 bases and J gave up 0 bases; unmatched junction bases: 6. The CDR3 runs 15 residues. Germline lookup yields CDR1 SGHNT and CDR2 YYREEE (reference sequence). CDR3 sequence: CASTEGGGAKNIQYF. The CDR3 DNA is TGTGCCAGCACCGAAGGCGGGGGAGCCAAAAACATTCAGTACTTC.

The chain joins TRBV28 to TRBJ1-2; 9 positions match TRBD1. The trim removed 5 bases at V and 4 bases at J, leaving 5 bases unmatched. The CDR3 has 14 amino acids. Germline values: CDR1 MDHEN, CDR2 SYDVKM. CDR3 sequence (DNA): TGTGCCAGCAGTCTATCGACAGGGGGCTATGGCTACACCTTC. Protein sequence: CASSLSTGGYGYTF.

The genes are TRBV10-3 and TRBJ2-7; possibly TRBD1 or TRBD2 for D (5 bases each). V dropped 4 bases and J dropped 0 bases, with 13 bases sitting between them. There are 15 residues in the CDR3. The germline V gene encodes CDR1 ENHRY and CDR2 SYGVKD. The CDR3 loop reads CAISARDQSSYEQYF. The CDR3 DNA sequence: TGTGCCATCAGTGCCCGGGACCAAAGCTCCTACGAGCAGTACTTC.

The chain uses TRBV15 and TRBJ2-3; maybe TRBD2 (6 bases). This CDR3 has 14 amino acids. Trimming cost V 8 bases and J 3 bases, with 15 bases left between them. In germline, CDR1 is LNHNV, CDR2 YYDKDF (reference sequence). The CDR3 DNA reads TGTGCCACCGGCCGGGGGTCCCTTACAGATACGCAGTATTTT. Protein: CATGRGSLTDTQYF.

This clone was recorded a few times. This chain links TRBV2 with TRBJ2-2; D unclear. This CDR3 region has 14 residues. The germline V and J ends were trimmed by 6 bases and 5 bases, with 13 bases remaining between them. CDR1 is SNHLY, CDR2 FYNNEI, per germline. The CDR3 region is CASRLETWTGELFF. The CDR3 nucleotides read TGTGCCAGCAGACTTGAGACCTGGACCGGGGAGCTGTTTTTT.

The genes are TRBV5-1 and TRBJ2-5, with 15 bases aligning to TRBD2. V was pared by 4 bases and J by 5 bases, with 15 bases of the junction left unmatched. The CDR3 extends over 19 amino acids. Per germline, CDR1 SGHRS and CDR2 YFSETQ. The CDR3 is CASSPGTSGGRGPRETQYF. CDR3 nucleotide sequence: TGCGCCAGCAGCCCTGGGACTAGCGGGGGGCGAGGCCCCAGGGAGACCCAGTACTTC. Full variable domain (outside the CDR3, taken from reference TRBV5-1 and TRBJ2-5): KAGVTQTPRYLIKTRGQQVTLSCSPISGHRSVSWYQQTPGQGLQFLFEYFSETQRNKGNFPGRFSGRQFSNSRSEMNVSTLELGDSALYLCASSPGTSGGRGPRETQYFGPGTRLLVL.

This sequence joins TRBV5-1 and TRBJ2-5; D is unclear. From germline, CDR1 is SGHRS and CDR2 YFSETQ. The CDR3 has 13 residues. Trimming pared 1 base from V and 2 bases from J, leaving 6 bases between. The CDR3, as DNA: TGCGCCAGCAGCTTGAGTCAGCAAGAGACCCAGTACTTC. This encodes CASSLSQQETQYF.

In DNA, the CDR3 is TGTGCCAGCAGTTTGTCCGGGGATAGCTCAGATACGCAGTATTTT. Translation gives CASSLSGDSSDTQYF. The chain employs TRBV28 and TRBJ2-3; TRBD2 is a possible D gene (5 bases). Germline CDR1 and CDR2: MDHEN and SYDVKM. The CDR3 covers 15 residues. V was pared by 3 bases and J by 4 bases, with 14 bases between.

The CDR3 DNA reads as TGTGCCAGCAGTTCCCTCAAGGGGGGGCCCACAGATACGCAGTATTTT. It encodes CASSSLKGGPTDTQYF. The V and J genes are TRBV6-5 and TRBJ2-3; TRBD2 is a possible D gene (7 bases). The germline V gene encodes CDR1 MNHEY and CDR2 SVGAGI. V was trimmed by 4 bases and J by 2 bases, leaving 16 bases between them. The CDR3 covers 16 residues.

This chain joins TRBV28 and TRBJ2-1; TRBD2 aligns across 9 bases. CDR3 size: 15 residues. CDR1 and CDR2 (germline): MDHEN, SYDVKM. Germline trimming cut 4 bases from V and 8 bases from J; bases unmatched to any gene: 9. The CDR3 bases are TGTGCCAGCAGTTCAACGCGGGAGGGCCGGGATGAGCAGTTCTTC. Translating it yields CASSSTREGRDEQFF.

The chain couples TRBV19 to TRBJ1-1; D gene uncertain. Germline loops: CDR1 LNHDA, CDR2 SQIVND (reference sequence). V lost 6 bases, J lost 4 bases, and 6 bases lay in between. The CDR3 contains 11 residues. The CDR3 DNA is TGTGCCAGTAGGTCCCGCACTGAAGCTTTCTTT. Its protein is CASRSRTEAFF.

The chain links TRBV6-6 to TRBJ1-1, with a possible D match to TRBD1 (5 bases). The CDR3 is made up of 13 amino acids. Trimming cost V 6 bases and J 4 bases, with 12 bases left between them. Germline CDR1 MNHNY, CDR2 SVGAGI (reference sequence). The CDR3 DNA reads TGTGCCAGCAGCCTGAGGGGTGGCACTGAAGCTTTCTTT. Translation: CASSLRGGTEAFF.

This chain joins TRBV28 and TRBJ1-3, with D unclear. CDR3 length: 15 amino acids. V shed 0 bases and J shed 0 bases, with 6 bases lying between them. The germline V gene encodes CDR1 MDHEN and CDR2 SYDVKM. The CDR3 DNA follows: TGTGCCAGCAGTTTATGGTGGAGCTCTGGAAACACCATATATTTT. Translating it yields CASSLWWSSGNTIYF.